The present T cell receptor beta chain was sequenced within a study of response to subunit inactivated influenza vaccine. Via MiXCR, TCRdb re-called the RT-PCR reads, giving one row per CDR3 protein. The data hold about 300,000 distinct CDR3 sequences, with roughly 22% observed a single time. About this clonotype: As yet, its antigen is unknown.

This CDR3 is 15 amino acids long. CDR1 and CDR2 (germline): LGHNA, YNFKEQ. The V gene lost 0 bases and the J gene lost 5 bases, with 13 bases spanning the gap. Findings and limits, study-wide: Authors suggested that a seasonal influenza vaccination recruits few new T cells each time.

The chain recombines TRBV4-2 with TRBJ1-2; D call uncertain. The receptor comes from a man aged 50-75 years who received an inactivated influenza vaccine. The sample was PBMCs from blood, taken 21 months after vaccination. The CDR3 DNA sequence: TGTGCCAGCAGCCAAGATAGGCTCCTTTTATATGGCTACACCTTC. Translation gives CASSQDRLLLYGYTF.